Below are 22 T cell receptor beta chains sequenced from a single sample in a study of blood T cell repertoires in COVID-19. Repertoires were generated with immunoSEQ multiplex PCR, while TCRdb's copy carries only in-frame clones and drops some. Among approximately 75,000 clones listed, 70% to 90% were seen once. Sequenced: peripheral blood. Every receptor here comes from a woman of 80 years or more with acute or convalescent COVID-19.

This rearrangement joins TRBV5-1 to TRBJ2-3; 10 bases map to TRBD2. The CDR3 spans 17 residues. Germline V gives CDR1 SGHRS, CDR2 YFSETQ. With V trimmed by 0 bases and J by 4 bases, 8 bases remained unmatched. The DNA for the CDR3 is TGCGCCAGCAGCTTGGGCCCCCCTAGCGGGAGCTCAGATACGCAGTATTTT. This codes for CASSLGPPSGSSDTQYF.

This clone was counted only a few times. The V and J genes are TRBV19 and TRBJ1-5, with 10 bases lining up with TRBD1. Germline V CDR1 and CDR2: LNHDA, SQIVND (reference sequence). The CDR3 runs 13 residues. The CDR3 spells CATGTGDNQPQHF. CDR3 nucleotides: TGTGCTACAGGGACAGGGGACAATCAGCCCCAGCATTTT.

The V call is TRBV6-5, the J call TRBJ1-4; D may be TRBD1 (5 bases). Trimming left V 8 bases short and J 0 bases short, with 13 bases between. CDR3 length equals 15 residues. Germline V gives CDR1 MNHEY, CDR2 SVGAGI. CDR3 region: CASRGGVATNEKLFF. As DNA, the CDR3 is TGTGCCAGCCGGGGAGGGGTTGCAACTAATGAAAAACTGTTTTTT.

This rearrangement joins TRBV9 to TRBJ2-7; 10 nucleotides match TRBD2. J gave up 0 bases and V 4 bases, and 7 bases lay outside the gene matches. The germline V gene encodes CDR1 SGDLS and CDR2 YYNGEE. The CDR3 runs to 16 residues. The CDR3 bases are TGTGCCAGCAGCTTAAACCGGACTAGCGGCTCCTACGAGCAGTACTTC. It codes for CASSLNRTSGSYEQYF.

The rearrangement links TRBV19 to TRBJ1-1, with TRBD1 matching over 12 bases. The junction had 13 bases not matched to a gene; V was cut back by 7 bases and J by 4 bases. CDR1 is LNHDA and CDR2 is SQIVND in the germline V gene (reference sequence). This CDR3 has 17 amino acids. CDR3 DNA sequence: TGTGCCAGTATCCGACGGGGACAGGGGGCTTTGGGCACTGAAGCTTTCTTT. The encoded protein is CASIRRGQGALGTEAFF.

This rearrangement joins TRBV7-6 to TRBJ2-1; no reliable D call. V lost 6 bases and J lost 0, with 12 bases in between. The CDR3 is 15 residues long. Germline V gene data show CDR1 as SGHVS and CDR2 as FNYEAQ. CDR3 in amino acids: CASRPDSLSYNEQFF. As DNA, the CDR3 is TGTGCCAGCAGACCTGACTCCCTCTCCTACAATGAGCAGTTCTTC.

This clone was counted a few times. The rearrangement links TRBV5-6 to TRBJ1-1, with a tentative D call TRBD1 (5 bases). Germline values: CDR1 SGHDT, CDR2 YYEEEE. V gave up 2 bases and J gave up 1 base, with 9 bases separating them. The CDR3 length is 14 residues. CDR3 sequence reads: CASSLTGPNTEAFF. The CDR3 nucleotides are TGTGCCAGCAGCTTAACAGGCCCGAACACTGAAGCTTTCTTT.

The chain combines TRBV19 with TRBJ1-6; 7 bases agree with TRBD1. The CDR3 has 14 amino acids. V lost 4 bases to trimming and J lost 6 bases; unmatched junction nucleotides: 3. The V gene's germline CDR1 is LNHDA and CDR2 SQIVND (reference sequence). In DNA, the CDR3 is TGTGCCAGTAGTACGGGACAGTTTAATTCACCCCTCCACTTT. It is translated as CASSTGQFNSPLHF.

The chain couples TRBV9 to TRBJ2-6; 10 bases match TRBD1. The CDR3 spans 19 residues. Germline trimming cut 5 bases from V and 5 bases from J; bases unmatched to any gene: 16. The germline V gene has CDR1 SGDLS and CDR2 YYNGEE. The chain's CDR3 is CASSARDRGPGGWANVLTF. CDR3 DNA: TGTGCCAGCAGTGCCCGGGACAGGGGACCGGGGGGCTGGGCCAACGTCCTGACTTTC.

This chain joins TRBV9 and TRBJ2-7; D might be TRBD1 (7 bases). The CDR3 is made up of 16 amino acids. Germline lookup yields CDR1 SGDLS and CDR2 YYNGEE. Between the trimmed V and J ends, which lost 0 bases and 4 bases, there was a span of 17 bases. The CDR3 DNA reads TGTGCCAGCAGCGTAGAAAGCGGAGGGGGCATTTACGAGCAGTACTTC. This encodes CASSVESGGGIYEQYF.

The rearrangement uses TRBV3-1 (or the pseudogene TRBV3-2) and TRBJ2-7, with 7 bases matching TRBD1. This CDR3 region has 16 residues. The germline gives CDR1 LGHDT, CDR2 YNNKEL (reference sequence). The trim removed 0 bases at V and 3 bases at J, leaving 8 bases unmatched. The CDR3, as DNA: TGTGCCAGCAGCCAAGATGGCAGGGGGATACACTACGAGCAGTACTTC. Translation gives CASSQDGRGIHYEQYF.

The rearrangement joins TRBV5-1 to TRBJ1-5, with no clear D. The CDR3 totals 16 residues. Trimming cost V 4 bases and J 5 bases, with 19 bases left between them. Germline V gene sequence: CDR1 SGHRS, CDR2 YFSETQ. As DNA, the CDR3 is TGCGCCAGCAGCCGCGGGCCGCAAGGGATCGATCAGCCCCAGCATTTT. Protein: CASSRGPQGIDQPQHF.

The genes are TRBV4-1 and TRBJ2-1; 8 bases map to TRBD2. V was clipped by 5 bases and J by 7 bases; unmatched bases: 7. The CDR3 has 14 amino acids. Germline V gives CDR1 MGHRA, CDR2 YSYEKL. The CDR3 sequence: CASSMQRGINEQFF. CDR3 bases: TGCGCCAGCAGCATGCAGCGGGGGATTAATGAGCAGTTCTTC.

The chain recombines TRBV6-1 with TRBJ1-1; D is unclear. The CDR3 length is 15 residues. V gave up 0 bases and J gave up 10 bases, with 18 bases separating them. Germline CDR1 and CDR2: MNHNS and SASEGT. As DNA, the CDR3 is TGTGCCAGCAGTGAAGCGATGGGAAGAATGGGGAGAGCTTTCTTT. This gives the protein CASSEAMGRMGRAFF.

The chain links TRBV18 to TRBJ2-7, with 10 bases that match TRBD1. Germline V CDR1 and CDR2: KGHSH, LQKENI. CDR3 length: 14 residues. V was pared by 3 bases and J by 7 bases, with 6 bases of the junction left unmatched. The CDR3 sequence: CASSPKTGGAEQYF. The CDR3 nucleotides are TGTGCCAGCTCACCGAAGACAGGGGGCGCGGAGCAGTACTTC.

This clone was seen a handful of times. This sequence joins TRBV6-4 and TRBJ2-1; 13 bases are a match to TRBD2. Germline CDR1 reads MRHNA; CDR2 reads SNTAGT. J was trimmed by 8 bases and V by 6 bases; bases with no gene match: 7. CDR3 size: 15 residues. The CDR3 DNA is TGTGCCAGCAGCCCCGGGACTAGCGGGACAGATGAGCAGTTCTTC. Its protein is CASSPGTSGTDEQFF.

This chain connects TRBV28 to TRBJ1-2; TRBD1 aligns across 9 bases. V gave up 5 bases and J gave up 5 bases; unmatched junction bases: 6. CDR1 is MDHEN, CDR2 SYDVKM, per germline. The CDR3 has 14 residues. In DNA, the CDR3 is TGTGCCAGCAGTGCCGGGACAGGGACATATGGCTACACCTTC. This sequence encodes CASSAGTGTYGYTF.

The chain couples TRBV18 to TRBJ2-1, with 11 bases that match TRBD2. CDR3 size: 16 residues. The germline V gene has CDR1 KGHSH and CDR2 LQKENI. The V segment lost 5 bases and the J segment 6 bases; nucleotides outside the gene matches: 9. The CDR3 bases are TGTGCCAGCTCAACTTCCGGGACTAGCGGAATCAATGAGCAGTTCTTC. Translated: CASSTSGTSGINEQFF.

J is TRBJ1-5 and V is TRBV27; 7 positions match TRBD1. Per the germline V gene, CDR1 is MNHEY and CDR2 is SMNVEV (reference sequence). Trimming at V came to 0 bases and at J to 7 bases, leaving 3 bases not matched to a gene. This CDR3 contains 14 residues. The CDR3 region has the DNA TGTGCCAGCAGTTTATCGACAGGGAAACAGCCCCAGCATTTT. This encodes CASSLSTGKQPQHF.

This clone showed up just once. The V gene is TRBV5-1, the J gene TRBJ1-1; 7 bases line up with TRBD1. Trimming cost V 0 bases and J 2 bases; bases outside gene matches: 1. CDR1 is SGHRS, CDR2 YFSETQ, per germline. CDR3 length equals 14 residues. The CDR3 sequence is CASSLGTGNTEAFF. The CDR3 DNA sequence: TGCGCCAGCAGCTTGGGGACAGGCAACACTGAAGCTTTCTTT.

V gene TRBV5-1 combines with J gene TRBJ2-7; 9 bases are a match to TRBD1. V shed 5 bases, J shed 4 bases, and the junction held 7 bases outside the gene matches. Germline-derived CDR1 and CDR2 are SGHRS and YFSETQ. The CDR3 consists of 14 residues. The CDR3 protein is CASSSGTGPYEQYF. CDR3 sequence (DNA): TGCGCCAGCAGTTCCGGGACAGGGCCGTACGAGCAGTACTTC.

This chain connects TRBV20-1 to TRBJ2-5, with 12 bases matching TRBD2. V shed 3 bases, J shed 5 bases, and the junction held 7 bases outside the gene matches. Germline CDR1 DFQATT, CDR2 SNEGSKA (reference sequence). This CDR3 has 15 amino acids. The CDR3 sequence: CSASELAGGGETQYF. The CDR3 coding sequence is TGCAGTGCTAGTGAGCTAGCGGGAGGGGGGGAGACCCAGTACTTC.